This T cell receptor (beta chain) stems from a study of T cells in localized non-small cell lung cancer. Study-level results: Turning up in adjacent lung were a median approximately 58 of the top 100 tumor clones.

Note on this clone: Its antigen remains unknown.

TCRdb's table, derived via immunoSEQ multiplex PCR, lists solely in-frame clones and lacks some. This table holds around 23,000 clones, nearly 90% found once. Trimming pared 2 bases from V and 0 bases from J, leaving 8 bases between. The CDR3 covers 15 residues. The V gene's germline CDR1 is MDHEN and CDR2 SYDVKM. The clonotype originates from a male donor aged 60 or over with stage II lung adenocarcinoma. Material: peripheral blood mononuclear cells, obtained before any cancer treatment. This rearrangement joins TRBV28 to TRBJ2-1; D unresolved. CDR3 nucleotides: TGTGCCAGCAGTTTAGGCGGACCCTCCTACAATGAGCAGTTCTTC. Protein product: CASSLGGPSYNEQFF.